This T cell receptor (beta chain) emerged from a study of blood T cell repertoires in COVID-19. Using immunoSEQ multiplex PCR, the repertoire was profiled, and TCRdb retains in-frame clones only, with some absent. The table includes under 200,000 clones, less than 90% detected once. The germline V gene has CDR1 LNHDA and CDR2 SQIVND (reference sequence). The CDR3 totals 14 residues. V lost 11 bases, J lost 4 bases, and 7 bases stayed unmatched. V and J are TRBV19 and TRBJ2-1; 11 bases agree with TRBD2. The sequence came from a woman aged 55 to 70 with COVID-19, enrolled during active disease. The sequenced material came from peripheral blood. The CDR3 protein is CASGGLAEYNEQFF. CDR3 DNA sequence: TGTGCCTCCGGGGGACTAGCGGAATACAATGAGCAGTTCTTC.